This is a list of T cell receptor beta chains from one sample in a study of CD4+ T cells in melanoma. Here immunoSEQ multiplex PCR was the method, and the copy in TCRdb shows in-frame clones only, minus some. The top ten clones hold 1.5% of a sample with about 140,000 clones, around 90% of them seen once. Receptor source: a human donor with melanoma. Both conserved end residues are trimmed from each CDR3.

V	CDR3
TRBV5-1	ASSLGGSGQSTQY
TRBV27	ASSLSRDTEAF
TRBV5-6	ASSRVPTLRDNEQF
TRBV6-1	ASSRDLYGYT
TRBV18	ASSPQGTNTEAF
TRBV5-6	ASSFIGGPRTDTQY
TRBV7-9	ASSSGTGSRVEQF
TRBV27	ASSFYRGNTEAF
TRBV7-8	ASSSPWGGWTGELF
TRBV9	ASSVAGTGSYEQY
TRBV2	ASELAGHEQF
TRBV7-3	ASSLQGAPSYEQY
TRBV6-5	ASSYAGRYGYT
TRBV19	ASSIRQGSYT
TRBV6-1	ASSEALEDGTDNTGELF
TRBV5-1	ASSSGMRGYT
TRBV7-9	ASSLAAAN
TRBV5-1	ASSFGDRSNEQY
TRBV19	ASSMGSGEAF
TRBV7-9	ASSPHEQF
TRBV5-1	ASTAGTNTGELF
TRBV5-4	ASSPGLAGSNSPLH
TRBV11-3	ASSPGTAQETQY
TRBV6-1	ASHENSDQPQH
TRBV5-1	ASSSVGGVTDTQY
TRBV7-6	ASSLGQNNEQF
TRBV5-6	ASSPRWGSYNEQF
TRBV19	ASSKGGGAVSSYNEQF
TRBV2	ASSGTASYEQY
TRBV6-1	ASSAGQGANNEQF
TRBV5-1	ASSLTSSTGYSTDTQY
TRBV4-1	ASSQRNRGDYNEQF
TRBV5-1	ASSLEGQGGSPLH
TRBV6-4	ASSPTGNPNQPQH
TRBV30	AWRQSLDRGKYEQY
TRBV6-6	ASRTTGGLGNTEAF
TRBV5-4	ASSPGGSGANVLT
TRBV11-2	ASSGRGPDEQY
TRBV2	ASEKVMNTEAF
TRBV6-5	ASSYGDYNEQF
TRBV10-1	ASSRTRGGEDTQY
TRBV5-1	ASSSRQGARETQY
TRBV6-5	ASSYQGQIQDIQY
TRBV19	ASSIAATGTMNTEAF
TRBV7-9	ASSTGTGSFQPQH
TRBV7-6	ASSLTVTGNEQF
TRBV27	ASSLGGAGANVLT
TRBV6-1	ASSEGVQTNYGYT
TRBV5-5	ASSLSRRADTEAF
TRBV10-2	ASRETGQGISYEQY